Each of the 30 T cell receptor beta chains below was sequenced from the same sample in a study of blood T cell dynamics during melanoma immunotherapy. Profiling relied on immunoSEQ multiplex PCR, and the TCRdb table lists in-frame clones only, not all of them. The table lists approximately 7,800 clones, 70% to 90% of them singletons. As for time point: week 3, after first cycle of checkpoint inhibitor. The sequencing used blood, collected from a patient treated with checkpoint blockade. The receptor set was obtained from a human donor with melanoma.

This chain joins TRBV7-9 and TRBJ1-2; D perhaps matches TRBD1 (6 bases). This CDR3 region has 15 residues. Germline CDR1 and CDR2: SEHNR and FQNEAQ (reference sequence). Trimming stripped 1 base from V and 2 bases from J, with 11 bases between. The CDR3 here is CASSLGDRINYGYTF. The CDR3 nucleotides read TGTGCCAGCAGCTTAGGAGACAGGATAAACTATGGCTACACCTTC.

The CDR3 region is CASSLWQDSSPLHF. The CDR3 DNA sequence: TGTGCCAGCAGTTTGTGGCAGGATTCTTCACCCCTCCACTTT. The chain links TRBV28 to TRBJ1-6, with D unresolved. The V gene lost 3 bases and the J gene lost 9 bases, with 12 bases spanning the gap. CDR3 size: 14 residues. The germline CDR1 and CDR2 sequences are MDHEN and SYDVKM. Complete variable domain (other parts from reference TRBV28 and TRBJ1-6): DVKVTQSSRYLVKRTGEKVFLECVQDMDHENMFWYRQDPGLGLRLIYFSYDVKMKEKGDIPEGYSVSREKKERFSLILESASTNQTSMYLCASSLWQDSSPLHFGNGTRLTVT.

This clone was recorded only once. The chain recombines TRBV19 with TRBJ1-2; 8 nucleotides agree with TRBD1. The CDR3 totals 15 residues. The germline V gene encodes CDR1 LNHDA and CDR2 SQIVND (reference sequence). Trimming removed 4 bases from V and 4 bases from J; junction bases left unmatched: 8. The CDR3 region is CASSSRTGNLYGYTF. CDR3 DNA sequence: TGTGCCAGTAGTAGTAGGACAGGGAACCTCTATGGCTACACCTTC.

The chain uses TRBV28 and TRBJ1-2, with 7 bases identical to TRBD1. V lost 4 bases to trimming and J lost 3 bases; unmatched junction nucleotides: 5. This CDR3 region has 14 residues. Germline V gene sequence: CDR1 MDHEN, CDR2 SYDVKM. CDR3 DNA: TGTGCCAGCAGTTACCAGGGACAGCACTATGGCTACACCTTC. Amino acid sequence: CASSYQGQHYGYTF.

The chain employs TRBV5-1 and TRBJ2-3; D gene uncertain. Per germline, CDR1 SGHRS and CDR2 YFSETQ. Trimming removed 0 bases from V and 6 bases from J, with 11 bases in between. The CDR3 extends over 14 amino acids. In DNA form, the CDR3 reads TGCGCCAGCAGCTTGGCCTCGGTCAAGGATACGCAGTATTTT. This gives the protein CASSLASVKDTQYF. Full variable domain (remainder filled in from reference TRBV5-1 and TRBJ2-3): KAGVTQTPRYLIKTRGQQVTLSCSPISGHRSVSWYQQTPGQGLQFLFEYFSETQRNKGNFPGRFSGRQFSNSRSEMNVSTLELGDSALYLCASSLASVKDTQYFGPGTRLTVL.

This clone has a single count. The chain recombines TRBV9 with TRBJ2-5; D possibly matches TRBD1 or TRBD2 (5 bases each). V lost 4 bases to trimming and J lost 5 bases, with 15 bases between them. CDR3 length: 14 residues. The germline CDR1 and CDR2 sequences are SGDLS and YYNGEE. CDR3 residues: CASSLRDLRETQYF. The CDR3 DNA sequence: TGTGCCAGCAGCCTACGGGACCTCCGGGAGACCCAGTACTTC.

The chain uses TRBV7-9 and TRBJ2-1; unclear D gene. The V and J ends lost 0 bases and 1 base respectively, with 4 bases between them. The CDR3 is 14 residues long. Germline lookup yields CDR1 SEHNR and CDR2 FQNEAQ (reference sequence). The CDR3 DNA sequence: TGTGCCAGCAGCTTAGCGGGGTCCTACAATGAGCAGTTCTTC. Translated: CASSLAGSYNEQFF.

The rearrangement uses TRBV13 and TRBJ1-1; TRBD1 matches at 11 bases. V gave up 5 bases and J gave up 5 bases; unmatched junction bases: 7. CDR1 and CDR2 (germline): PRHDT, FYEKMQ (reference sequence). This CDR3 comprises 15 residues. CDR3 in DNA: TGTGCCAGCAGCCCGACCGGGACAGGGGGGACTGAAGCTTTCTTT. This gives the protein CASSPTGTGGTEAFF.

About this clone itself: An end of the junction does not agree with germline; a read error may underlie this. In the same sample, other DNA sequences code for this CDR3. V gene TRBV25-1 combines with J gene TRBJ1-3, with 7 positions matching TRBD1. Looked up from germline, CDR1 is MGHDK and CDR2 is SYGVNS. This CDR3 region has 15 residues. Written as DNA, the CDR3 is TGCGCCAGCAGTGACCCTAGGACAGGCGACAACACCATATATTTT. This codes for CASSDPRTGDNTIYF.

The V call is TRBV6-1, the J call TRBJ2-3, with 9 bases lining up with TRBD1. Trimming at V came to 7 bases and at J to 4 bases, leaving 6 bases not matched to a gene. Per germline, CDR1 MNHNS and CDR2 SASEGT. The CDR3 totals 14 residues. CDR3 DNA: TGTGCCAGCACCCTGCGACAGGGGGCAGATACGCAGTATTTT. This gives the protein CASTLRQGADTQYF.

This chain uses TRBV4-1 with TRBJ2-3, with 7 bases identical to TRBD2. Germline trimming cut 2 bases from V and 2 bases from J; bases unmatched to any gene: 16. The CDR3 runs 19 residues. The V gene's germline CDR1 is MGHRA and CDR2 YSYEKL. Here the CDR3 reads CASSQPGRRSRGYTDTQYF. The CDR3, as DNA: TGCGCCAGCAGCCAACCGGGCCGACGGTCGCGGGGGTACACAGATACGCAGTATTTT.

This chain connects TRBV5-5 to TRBJ2-7, with D maybe TRBD1 (6 bases). The CDR3 extends over 14 amino acids. Germline V gives CDR1 SGHKS, CDR2 YYEKEE (reference sequence). V dropped 4 bases and J dropped 2 bases, with 13 bases sitting between them. CDR3 region: CASSLGTTPYEQYF. CDR3 nucleotides: TGTGCCAGCAGCCTTGGGACAACTCCCTACGAGCAGTACTTC.

The chain uses TRBV25-1 and TRBJ1-1; no reliable D call. Trimming left V 7 bases short and J 2 bases short, with 14 bases between. Germline CDR1 and CDR2: MGHDK and SYGVNS. CDR3 length: 14 residues. The CDR3 region is CASTKTGINTEAFF. CDR3 bases: TGTGCCAGCACAAAGACGGGGATTAACACTGAAGCTTTCTTT.

The rearrangement links TRBV15 to TRBJ2-5; unclear D gene. This CDR3 comprises 13 residues. V was cut by 8 bases and J by 1 base, with 11 bases left in between. Per the germline V gene, CDR1 is LNHNV and CDR2 is YYDKDF (reference sequence). The CDR3 DNA follows: TGTGCCACCTCAAGGACCCTCCAAGAGACCCAGTACTTC. Protein: CATSRTLQETQYF. Drawing the rest from reference TRBV15 and TRBJ2-5, the complete variable domain is DAMVIQNPRYQVTQFGKPVTLSCSQTLNHNVMYWYQQKSSQAPKLLFHYYDKDFNNEADTPDNFQSRRPNTSFCFLDIRSPGLGDTAMYLCATSRTLQETQYFGPGTRLLVL.

The chain employs TRBV7-2 and TRBJ1-5; TRBD1 matches at 9 bases. The CDR3 extends over 15 amino acids. V was clipped by 5 bases and J by 4 bases; unmatched bases: 6. Germline V gives CDR1 SGHTA, CDR2 FQGNSA. CDR3 in DNA: TGTGCCAGCAGCCTACAGGGGGCGGAAAATCAGCCCCAGCATTTT. Translation gives CASSLQGAENQPQHF.

This rearrangement joins TRBV7-7 to TRBJ2-7; 8 bases line up with TRBD1. The CDR3 loop spans 14 amino acids. The V gene end was trimmed by 8 bases and the J gene end by 3 bases; junction bases not matched to a gene: 9. CDR1 is SSHAT, CDR2 FNYEAQ, per germline (reference sequence). CDR3 sequence reads: CASGPGQGGYEQYF. CDR3 DNA sequence: TGTGCCAGCGGCCCCGGACAGGGAGGCTACGAGCAGTACTTC.

V is TRBV6-5 and J is TRBJ1-5; D not certain. CDR1 is MNHEY and CDR2 is SVGAGI in the germline V gene. Trimming cost V 6 bases and J 2 bases, with 11 bases left between them. The CDR3 contains 14 residues. The CDR3 DNA reads TGTGCCAGCAGGGGGATTGGGGGCAATCAGCCCCAGCATTTT. Translated, it gives CASRGIGGNQPQHF.

The chain has TRBV9 and TRBJ2-1; 9 nucleotides match TRBD1. This CDR3 contains 15 residues. V lost 9 bases to trimming and J lost 1 base; unmatched junction nucleotides: 8. CDR1 is SGDLS and CDR2 is YYNGEE in the germline V gene. The chain's CDR3 is CATSVGTGSYNEQFF. The CDR3 DNA reads TGTGCCACCTCCGTAGGGACAGGGTCCTACAATGAGCAGTTCTTC.

V is TRBV5-4 and J is TRBJ1-6, with 7 positions matching TRBD1. This CDR3 is built from 15 residues. V was pared by 4 bases and J by 6 bases, with 7 bases of the junction left unmatched. Germline V gene lookup returns CDR1 SGHNT and CDR2 YYREEE (reference sequence). CDR3 residues: CASSAGTVGNSPLHF. The CDR3, as DNA: TGTGCCAGCAGCGCCGGGACAGTGGGTAATTCACCCCTCCACTTT. Based on the CDR3 plus reference TRBV5-4 and TRBJ1-6, the full variable domain is ETGVTQSPTHLIKTRGQQVTLRCSSQSGHNTVSWYQQALGQGPQFIFQYYREEENGRGNFPPRFSGLQFPNYSSELNVNALELDDSALYLCASSAGTVGNSPLHFGNGTRLTVT.

This clone has only one observation. V and J are TRBV11-2 and TRBJ1-1; unclear D gene. Germline-derived CDR1 and CDR2 are SGHAT and FQNNGV. V dropped 1 base and J dropped 6 bases, with 6 bases sitting between them. The CDR3 length is 12 residues. DNA for the CDR3: TGTGCCAGCAGCTTAGCGACTTCTGAAGCTTTCTTT. Translating it yields CASSLATSEAFF. Supplemented by reference TRBV11-2 and TRBJ1-1, the full variable domain reads EAGVAQSPRYKIIEKRQSVAFWCNPISGHATLYWYQQILGQGPKLLIQFQNNGVVDDSQLPKDRFSAERLKGVDSTLKIQPAKLEDSAVYLCASSLATSEAFFGQGTRLTVV.

This chain connects TRBV7-8 to TRBJ1-1; D is unresolved. The CDR3 is made up of 13 amino acids. Between the trimmed V and J ends, which lost 5 bases and 5 bases, there was a span of 12 bases. The V gene's germline CDR1 is SGHVS and CDR2 FQNEAQ. DNA of the CDR3: TGTGCCAGCAGCCAACTCCGGGGAACTGAAGCTTTCTTT. Amino acids: CASSQLRGTEAFF.

CDR3 DNA sequence: TGTGCCAGCAGCTTAGTGGCCCCAAATGAGCAGTTCTTC. It codes for CASSLVAPNEQFF. V is TRBV7-6 and J is TRBJ2-1; no clear D gene. Between the trimmed V and J ends, which lost 1 base and 7 bases, there was a span of 8 bases. The CDR3 has 13 amino acids. Germline V gene data show CDR1 as SGHVS and CDR2 as FNYEAQ.

The rearrangement joins TRBV19 to TRBJ2-5; a possible D gene is TRBD2 (5 bases). The end of the DNA is better explained by TRBJ2-7, so the J call may be wrong. The CDR3 has 14 amino acids. Looked up from germline, CDR1 is LNHDA and CDR2 is SQIVND (reference sequence). The chain's CDR3 is CASSTTGNSYEQYF. DNA of the CDR3: TGTGCCAGTAGTACAACGGGGAATTCCTACGAGCAGTACTTC.

The rearrangement links TRBV2 to TRBJ2-2, with 9 bases matching TRBD1. This CDR3 region has 15 residues. Germline V lookup: CDR1 SNHLY, CDR2 FYNNEI. The V gene end was trimmed by 5 bases and the J gene end by 4 bases; junction bases not matched to a gene: 5. For the CDR3, the DNA is TGTGCCAGCAGTCACCGGACAGGGGCCACCGGGGAGCTGTTTTTT. Protein: CASSHRTGATGELFF.

This chain links TRBV4-2 with TRBJ2-3; TRBD2 aligns across 12 bases. Losses at the gene ends were 6 bases for V and 2 bases for J; bases not matched to a gene: 18. Germline V gene data show CDR1 as LGHNA and CDR2 as YNFKEQ. CDR3 length: 20 residues. The DNA of the CDR3 is TGTGCCAGCAGAGTTCTAGCGGGAGGGACGGGTGAATTAAACACAGATACGCAGTATTTT. This gives the protein CASRVLAGGTGELNTDTQYF.

This chain uses TRBV11-1 with TRBJ1-6; 9 bases fit TRBD1. V shed 5 bases and J 9 bases; nucleotides not matched to a gene: 8. CDR1 and CDR2 (germline): SGHAT, FQDESV (reference sequence). This CDR3 has 15 residues. In DNA form, the CDR3 reads TGTGCCAGCAGCACCAGGACAGGGGATAGTTCACCCCTCCACTTT. It is translated as CASSTRTGDSSPLHF.

The chain couples TRBV5-1 to TRBJ2-6, with unresolved D. CDR1 and CDR2 from the germline V gene are SGHRS and YFSETQ. The CDR3 is 14 amino acids. V was trimmed by 2 bases and J by 2 bases, leaving 5 bases between them. CDR3 nucleotide sequence: TGCGCCAGCAGCTTAGGAACTGGGGCCAACGTCCTGACTTTC. Translated: CASSLGTGANVLTF.

This clone was recorded only once. The CDR3 DNA reads as TGCGCCAGCAGCTTAGCGCAGGGGATGGATGAAAAACTGTTTTTT. Protein: CASSLAQGMDEKLFF. J is TRBJ1-4 and V is TRBV4-1, with D perhaps TRBD1 (6 bases). The V end lost 5 bases, the J end lost 6 bases, and 16 bases lay between the germline ends. The CDR3 sequence is 15 residues long. Germline-derived CDR1 and CDR2 are MGHRA and YSYEKL.

This clone was seen only once. The chain joins TRBV18 to TRBJ2-5; no definite D call. V was cut by 3 bases and J by 1 base, with 9 bases left in between. Germline CDR1 KGHSH, CDR2 LQKENI. The CDR3 consists of 14 residues. DNA of the CDR3: TGTGCCAGCTCACCGGGGTCGCGCCAAGAGACCCAGTACTTC. This codes for CASSPGSRQETQYF.

This chain joins TRBV7-9 and TRBJ2-3; D not certain. Germline V lookup: CDR1 SEHNR, CDR2 FQNEAQ (reference sequence). The ends were cut back, 5 bases at V and 2 bases at J, with 11 bases in the middle. This CDR3 is built from 14 residues. As DNA, the CDR3 is TGTGCCAGCAGCCCTCGGGCTTACACAGATACGCAGTATTTT. Its protein is CASSPRAYTDTQYF.